The rows below give T cell receptor beta chains drawn from one sample of a study of cytomegalovirus exposure and HLA in healthy donors. Assay used: immunoSEQ multiplex PCR; TCRdb lists only in-frame clones, some missing. The sample shows about 120,000 clones, around 89% of them seen only once. Specimen: PBMCs. Receptors originate from a man younger than 35 in good health and CMV-seronegative. Both conserved end residues are part of each CDR3. The order of the fields is D gene, V gene, J gene, clone size, CDR3 protein, CDR3 DNA. The D gene is left open where the match is weak. The size of a clone is reported for some rows only, either as once, few or many, or as a class for expanded clones.

D gene: TRBD1; V gene: TRBV6-1; J gene: TRBJ2-2; clone size: -; CDR3 protein: CASKTGSSAGELFF; CDR3 DNA: TGTGCCAGCAAGACAGGGTCGTCCGCCGGGGAGCTGTTTTTT
D gene: -; V gene: TRBV21-1; J gene: TRBJ1-2; clone size: -; CDR3 protein: CASSTPKRDRSMYGYTF; CDR3 DNA: TGTGCCAGCAGCACTCCTAAGAGGGACAGGAGTATGTATGGCTACACCTTC
D gene: TRBD1; V gene: TRBV5-6; J gene: TRBJ2-7; clone size: -; CDR3 protein: CASRLTGVVTEQYF; CDR3 DNA: TGTGCCAGCAGACTGACAGGGGTCGTCACCGAGCAGTACTTC
D gene: -; V gene: TRBV7-9; J gene: TRBJ2-5; clone size: -; CDR3 protein: CASSPPAVGQETQYF; CDR3 DNA: TGTGCCAGCAGCCCCCCTGCGGTTGGCCAAGAGACCCAGTACTTC
D gene: -; V gene: TRBV5-4; J gene: TRBJ1-1; clone size: -; CDR3 protein: CASSPGPGEMNTEAFF; CDR3 DNA: TGTGCCAGCAGCCCGGGTCCGGGTGAAATGAACACTGAAGCTTTCTTT
D gene: TRBD1; V gene: TRBV5-1; J gene: TRBJ1-4; clone size: -; CDR3 protein: CASSNRTGLFEKLFF; CDR3 DNA: TGCGCCAGCAGCAACCGGACAGGGTTGTTTGAAAAACTGTTTTTT
D gene: TRBD1; V gene: TRBV5-4; J gene: TRBJ1-3; clone size: -; CDR3 protein: CASSLGTGLNTIYF; CDR3 DNA: TGTGCCAGCAGCCTAGGGACAGGCTTAAACACCATATATTTT
D gene: -; V gene: TRBV6-1; J gene: TRBJ1-5; clone size: -; CDR3 protein: CASSYRDSLNQPQHF; CDR3 DNA: TGTGCCAGCAGCTACCGGGACTCGCTAAATCAGCCCCAGCATTTT
D gene: -; V gene: TRBV7-2; J gene: TRBJ1-1; clone size: -; CDR3 protein: CASSLVGQLMNTEAFF; CDR3 DNA: TGTGCCAGCAGCTTAGTCGGACAGCTGATGAACACTGAAGCTTTCTTT
D gene: -; V gene: TRBV18; J gene: TRBJ1-3; clone size: -; CDR3 protein: CASSPTPGNSGNTIYF; CDR3 DNA: TGTGCCAGCTCACCCACGCCGGGGAACTCTGGAAACACCATATATTTT
D gene: TRBD2; V gene: TRBV10-3; J gene: TRBJ2-1; clone size: -; CDR3 protein: CAISEERGGLEQFF; CDR3 DNA: TGTGCCATCAGTGAGGAGCGGGGGGGCCTTGAGCAGTTCTTC
D gene: -; V gene: TRBV11-2; J gene: TRBJ1-1; clone size: -; CDR3 protein: CASSLVRGRREAFF; CDR3 DNA: TGTGCCAGCAGCTTAGTAAGGGGTAGAAGGGAAGCTTTCTTT
D gene: TRBD1; V gene: TRBV5-1; J gene: TRBJ2-1; clone size: once; CDR3 protein: CASSLGQGGLYNEQFF; CDR3 DNA: TGCGCCAGCAGCTTGGGACAGGGCGGGCTATACAATGAGCAGTTCTTC
D gene: -; V gene: TRBV6-5; J gene: TRBJ2-7; clone size: few; CDR3 protein: CASSYSRTVNEQYF; CDR3 DNA: TGTGCCAGCAGTTACTCTAGGACAGTAAACGAGCAGTACTTC